Listed below are T cell receptor beta chains from one sample, sequenced in a study of cytomegalovirus exposure and HLA in healthy donors. TCRdb keeps only in-frame clones here, not all; method: immunoSEQ multiplex PCR. The sample contains around 130,000 clones, around 78% of which appear only once. Sequences were obtained from PBMCs. The receptor source for this set is a woman aged 45-60 years in good health and CMV-seronegative. CDR3s include the opening cysteine and the closing phenylalanine or tryptophan. Clone size is not always given. Where it is, it says once, few, many or a class for expanded clones.

v_call: TRBV6-1
j_call: TRBJ1-5
clone_size: -
cdr3_aa: CASSEAGGAHQPQHF

v_call: TRBV29-1
j_call: TRBJ2-7
clone_size: -
cdr3_aa: CSVSSGSYEQYF

v_call: TRBV21-1
j_call: TRBJ1-3
clone_size: once
cdr3_aa: CASSKDRDRSGNTIYF

v_call: TRBV11-2
j_call: TRBJ1-1
clone_size: -
cdr3_aa: CASSFGNTEAFF

v_call: TRBV29-1
j_call: TRBJ1-2
clone_size: -
cdr3_aa: CSVLGMGGLSGYTF

v_call: TRBV5-1
j_call: TRBJ1-4
clone_size: few
cdr3_aa: CASSLLRGPNEKLFF

v_call: TRBV28
j_call: TRBJ2-1
clone_size: -
cdr3_aa: CASSLWPQGGSGYNEQFF

v_call: TRBV6-6
j_call: TRBJ2-2
clone_size: few
cdr3_aa: CASSSRDFRGELFF

v_call: TRBV19
j_call: TRBJ2-5
clone_size: -
cdr3_aa: CASAQGPQETQYF

v_call: TRBV7-3
j_call: TRBJ2-3
clone_size: -
cdr3_aa: CASSSKREGTDTQYF

v_call: TRBV5-1
j_call: TRBJ2-7
clone_size: -
cdr3_aa: CASSFISTEQYF

v_call: TRBV4-1
j_call: TRBJ1-2
clone_size: -
cdr3_aa: CASSQGPGDYGYTF

v_call: TRBV7-2
j_call: TRBJ1-2
clone_size: -
cdr3_aa: CASSLGQGNYGYTF

v_call: TRBV6-1
j_call: TRBJ2-2
clone_size: few
cdr3_aa: CASRDRVNTGELFF

v_call: TRBV6-5
j_call: TRBJ2-5
clone_size: few
cdr3_aa: CASSYGGGAETQYF

v_call: TRBV9
j_call: TRBJ1-5
clone_size: -
cdr3_aa: CASSPEIGGHQPQHF

v_call: TRBV5-4
j_call: TRBJ2-7
clone_size: once
cdr3_aa: CATSETSGSYEQYF

v_call: TRBV7-3
j_call: TRBJ2-7
clone_size: few
cdr3_aa: CASSLGHGNSEQYF

v_call: TRBV7-6
j_call: TRBJ1-1
clone_size: few
cdr3_aa: CASSKEGSNTEAFF